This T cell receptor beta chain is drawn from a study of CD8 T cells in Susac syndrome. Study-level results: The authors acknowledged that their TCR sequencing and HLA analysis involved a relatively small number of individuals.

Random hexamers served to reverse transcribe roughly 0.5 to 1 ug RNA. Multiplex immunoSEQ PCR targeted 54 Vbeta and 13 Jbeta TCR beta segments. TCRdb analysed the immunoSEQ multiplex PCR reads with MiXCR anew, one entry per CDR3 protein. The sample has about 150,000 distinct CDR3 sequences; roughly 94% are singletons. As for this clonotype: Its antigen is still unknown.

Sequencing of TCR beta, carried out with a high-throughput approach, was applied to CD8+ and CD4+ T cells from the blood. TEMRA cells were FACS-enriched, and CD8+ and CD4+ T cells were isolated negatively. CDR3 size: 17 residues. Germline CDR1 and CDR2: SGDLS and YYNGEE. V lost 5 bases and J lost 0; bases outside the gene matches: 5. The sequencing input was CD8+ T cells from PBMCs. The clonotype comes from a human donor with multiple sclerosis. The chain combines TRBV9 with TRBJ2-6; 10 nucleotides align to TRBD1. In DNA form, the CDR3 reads TGTGCCAGCAGAGGGACAGGGGCAAACTCTGGGGCCAACGTCCTGACTTTC. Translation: CASRGTGANSGANVLTF.